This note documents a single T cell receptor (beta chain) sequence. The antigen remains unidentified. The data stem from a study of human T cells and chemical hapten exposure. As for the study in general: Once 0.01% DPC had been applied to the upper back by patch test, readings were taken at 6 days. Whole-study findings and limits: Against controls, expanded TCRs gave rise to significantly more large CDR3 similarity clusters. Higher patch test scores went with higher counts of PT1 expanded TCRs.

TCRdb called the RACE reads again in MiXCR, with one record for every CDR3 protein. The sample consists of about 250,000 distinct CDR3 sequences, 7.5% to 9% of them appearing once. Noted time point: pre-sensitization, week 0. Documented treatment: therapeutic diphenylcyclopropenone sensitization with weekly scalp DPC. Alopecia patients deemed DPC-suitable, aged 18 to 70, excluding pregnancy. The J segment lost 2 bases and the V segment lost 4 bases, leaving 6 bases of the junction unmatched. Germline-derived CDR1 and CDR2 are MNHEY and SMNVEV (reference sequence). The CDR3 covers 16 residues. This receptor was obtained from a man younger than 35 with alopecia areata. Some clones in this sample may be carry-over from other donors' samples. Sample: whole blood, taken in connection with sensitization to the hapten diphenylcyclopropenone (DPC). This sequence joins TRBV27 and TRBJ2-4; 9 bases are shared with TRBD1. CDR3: CASSWGQGRSKNIQYF. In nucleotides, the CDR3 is TGTGCCAGCAGTTGGGGACAGGGAAGGTCCAAAAACATTCAGTACTTC.